The present entry profiles one T cell receptor beta chain with its context. These data originate in a study of blood T cell repertoires in COVID-19. As for the study in general: The origin of the acute and convalescent COVID-19 samples was the United States, Italy and Spain. T cells, B-cell-depleted T cells, or PBMCs provided the cDNA or gDNA that served as material.

The length of the CDR3 is 15 residues. Germline values: CDR1 SGDLS, CDR2 YYNGEE. Trimming removed 0 bases from V and 4 bases from J, with 13 bases in between. Source study methods: It was from reference gene primer amplification that nucleated cell counts were estimated. Measured with immunoSEQ multiplex PCR; TCRdb has only the in-frame clones, and not every one. For V, J and clone size, that table is used; D and trimming come from the DNA. Seen here are about 200,000 clones, about nine tenths observed once, and the top ten hold 0.6% to 1%. Sequenced sample: peripheral blood. This sequence was found in an older woman with acute or convalescent COVID-19. The V gene is TRBV9, the J gene TRBJ2-5; D may be TRBD1 (5 bases). This chain's CDR3 is CASSVGGPGRETQYF. CDR3 nucleotides: TGTGCCAGCAGCGTAGGGGGCCCAGGCAGAGAGACCCAGTACTTC.